This passage covers 25 T cell receptor beta chains from one sample sequenced in a study of blood T cell repertoires in COVID-19. Assay: immunoSEQ multiplex PCR; the TCRdb copy retains only in-frame clones and omits some. The sample lists tens of thousands of clones, approximately 88% seen once, with over 1% in the top ten. Sequencing was done on a sample of peripheral blood. Receptors were obtained from a woman aged 40 to 50 with acute or convalescent COVID-19.

The gene calls are TRBV18 and TRBJ2-7, with 7 bases fitting TRBD1. Unmatched junction bases numbered 1, after V lost 2 bases and J lost 3 bases. CDR3 length: 13 residues. Germline V gene data show CDR1 as KGHSH and CDR2 as LQKENI. This CDR3 is CASSPNRGYEQYF. The CDR3 DNA follows: TGTGCCAGCTCACCAAACAGGGGCTACGAGCAGTACTTC.

The chain uses TRBV19 and TRBJ1-2; tentatively, D is TRBD1 (6 bases). The germline V and J ends were trimmed by 5 bases and 4 bases, with 20 bases remaining between them. The germline V gene encodes CDR1 LNHDA and CDR2 SQIVND (reference sequence). CDR3 length equals 16 residues. This CDR3 is CASSPSGAGETYGYTF. Written as DNA, the CDR3 is TGTGCCAGTAGTCCCTCCGGGGCAGGGGAGACCTATGGCTACACCTTC.

The chain has TRBV19 and TRBJ2-3, with D perhaps matching TRBD1 (5 bases). Trimming took off 0 bases at V and 1 base at J, with 8 bases between the two ends. The germline CDR1 and CDR2 sequences are LNHDA and SQIVND (reference sequence). The CDR3 is 15 residues long. The CDR3 sequence is CASSIDRVGTDTQYF. The CDR3 nucleotides read TGTGCCAGTAGTATAGACAGGGTTGGCACAGATACGCAGTATTTT.

J is TRBJ2-1 and V is TRBV30; 10 bases match TRBD1. Looked up from germline, CDR1 is GTSNPN and CDR2 is SVGIG (reference sequence). Germline trimming cut 3 bases from V and 3 bases from J; bases unmatched to any gene: 2. The CDR3 runs 14 residues. Here the CDR3 reads CAWSRDRGYNEQFF. DNA of the CDR3: TGTGCCTGGAGCCGGGACAGGGGCTACAATGAGCAGTTCTTC.

This clone was counted a few times. This sequence joins TRBV6-2 or TRBV6-3 and TRBJ1-5; 8 positions agree with TRBD1. Losses at the gene ends were 4 bases for V and 6 bases for J; bases not matched to a gene: 11. CDR3 length: 16 amino acids. Germline CDR1 MNHEY, CDR2 SVGEGT. The CDR3 sequence: CASSSFGQGVVQPQHF. The CDR3 nucleotides read TGTGCCAGCAGTTCTTTCGGACAGGGAGTTGTTCAGCCCCAGCATTTT.

The V and J genes are TRBV3-1 (or the pseudogene TRBV3-2) and TRBJ2-5, with D tentatively TRBD2 (7 bases). From germline, CDR1 is LGHDT and CDR2 YNNKEL (reference sequence). Between the trimmed V and J ends, which lost 0 bases and 4 bases, there was a span of 15 bases. This CDR3 spans 16 amino acids. The CDR3 nucleotides are TGTGCCAGCAGCCAAGATAGTGGGAGGGGGTTAGAGACCCAGTACTTC. It codes for CASSQDSGRGLETQYF.

The chain is built from TRBV10-3 and TRBJ2-7; 10 bases agree with TRBD1. This CDR3 is 13 amino acids long. V was clipped by 10 bases and J by 5 bases; unmatched bases: 8. Germline V gene lookup returns CDR1 ENHRY and CDR2 SYGVKD. This CDR3 reads CATNDRGLDEQYF. The CDR3 nucleotides read TGTGCCACAAACGACAGGGGGCTCGACGAGCAGTACTTC.

The chain carries TRBV24-1 and TRBJ2-1; 7 bases fit TRBD2. The germline gives CDR1 KGHDR, CDR2 SFDVKD. CDR3 length equals 14 residues. V was pared by 0 bases and J by 7 bases, with 2 bases of the junction left unmatched. The CDR3 coding sequence is TGTGCCACCAGTGATTTGTCAGCGGGAAATGAGCAGTTCTTC. Translated, it gives CATSDLSAGNEQFF.

The table lists this clone with a few counts. The chain uses TRBV5-1 and TRBJ2-7; possible D gene TRBD1, 6 bases. This CDR3 is built from 14 residues. The germline V and J ends were trimmed by 1 base and 2 bases, with 10 bases remaining between them. Germline V CDR1 and CDR2: SGHRS, YFSETQ. DNA of the CDR3: TGCGCCAGCAGCTTGCAGGGGCCAGCCTACGAGCAGTACTTC. Amino acids: CASSLQGPAYEQYF.

This clone was counted between two and nine times. The genes are TRBV7-2 and TRBJ1-2; a possible D gene is TRBD1 (5 bases). The germline gives CDR1 SGHTA, CDR2 FQGNSA. CDR3 length: 17 residues. The V and J ends lost 5 bases and 5 bases respectively, with 24 bases between them. The CDR3 nucleotides are TGTGCCAGCAGCCCTCGGGGGACCTTCCCTGCCCCTTATGGCTACACCTTC. This codes for CASSPRGTFPAPYGYTF.

V and J are TRBV28 and TRBJ1-4, with TRBD1 identical over 7 bases. The J segment lost 4 bases and the V segment lost 4 bases, leaving 9 bases of the junction unmatched. CDR3 length equals 16 residues. Germline V gene sequence: CDR1 MDHEN, CDR2 SYDVKM. The CDR3 nucleotides read TGTGCCAGCAGTTCCCCACAGGGGACCTTTAATGAAAAACTGTTTTTT. It specifies CASSSPQGTFNEKLFF.

The rearrangement uses TRBV7-9 and TRBJ1-2, with D unclear. The length of the CDR3 is 15 residues. CDR1 is SEHNR and CDR2 is FQNEAQ in the germline V gene (reference sequence). Trimming removed 4 bases at V and 8 bases at J, with 20 bases between. The CDR3 sequence: CASSSERVGSSGYTF. DNA for the CDR3: TGTGCCAGCAGCTCTGAGAGGGTGGGGAGTTCGGGCTACACCTTC.

The rearrangement joins TRBV11-3 to TRBJ1-2; D remains ambiguous. CDR1 and CDR2 from the germline V gene are SGHNT and YENEEA. This CDR3 contains 14 residues. Trimming took 4 bases from V and 5 from J, leaving 14 bases between them. The CDR3 reads CASSSRAGMYGYTF. CDR3 in DNA: TGTGCCAGCAGCTCGAGGGCAGGTATGTATGGCTACACCTTC.

V gene TRBV24-1 combines with J gene TRBJ2-1; no reliable D call. V was trimmed by 5 bases and J by 2 bases, leaving 9 bases between them. Germline V gene sequence: CDR1 KGHDR, CDR2 SFDVKD. The CDR3 is 14 residues long. The DNA of the CDR3 is TGTGCCACCAGTGCAGGCAAAGCCTACAATGAGCAGTTCTTC. This codes for CATSAGKAYNEQFF.

This chain uses TRBV19 with TRBJ2-5; TRBD2 matches 11 bases. Germline assignment: CDR1 LNHDA and CDR2 SQIVND (reference sequence). With V trimmed by 1 base and J by 0 bases, 4 bases remained unmatched. This CDR3 region has 17 residues. DNA for the CDR3: TGTGCCAGTAGTATAGCTAGCGGGGGGTCGTACCAAGAGACCCAGTACTTC. Translated, it gives CASSIASGGSYQETQYF.

This clone was counted between two and nine times. This rearrangement joins TRBV27 to TRBJ2-3; D is perhaps TRBD2 (6 bases). The CDR3 runs to 15 residues. Per germline, CDR1 MNHEY and CDR2 SMNVEV (reference sequence). V lost 4 bases and J 2 bases, leaving 13 bases between the germline ends. The CDR3 nucleotides read TGTGCCAGCAGTTGGAGGGAGGCTTTCACAGATACGCAGTATTTT. It specifies CASSWREAFTDTQYF.

This clone was counted a few times. The chain joins TRBV30 to TRBJ2-2, with 7 bases matching TRBD2. This CDR3 is 14 amino acids long. V shed 4 bases and J 6 bases; nucleotides not matched to a gene: 8. The germline gives CDR1 GTSNPN, CDR2 SVGIG (reference sequence). The CDR3 loop is CAWKASGISGELFF. CDR3 DNA: TGTGCCTGGAAGGCTAGCGGTATTTCCGGGGAGCTGTTTTTT.

This chain links TRBV5-1 with TRBJ2-1; 10 bases align to TRBD2. The CDR3 runs 15 residues. The V and J ends lost 5 bases and 2 bases, in that order; junction bases with no gene match: 4. CDR1 SGHRS and CDR2 YFSETQ come from the germline V gene. CDR3 DNA: TGCGCCAGCAGTTTTACTAGCGGGACCTACAATGAGCAGTTCTTC. Translating gives CASSFTSGTYNEQFF.

This clone was detected only once. J is TRBJ2-5 and V is TRBV30, with 8 bases lining up with TRBD2. The CDR3 contains 13 residues. Germline trimming cut 7 bases from V and 2 bases from J; bases unmatched to any gene: 6. Germline CDR1 is GTSNPN and CDR2 is SVGIG (reference sequence). The CDR3 spells CAYSSGLQETQYF. Written as DNA, the CDR3 is TGTGCCTATTCTAGCGGGCTTCAAGAGACCCAGTACTTC.

This clone was picked up one time. The rearrangement joins TRBV28 to TRBJ1-5; the D gene is possibly TRBD1 (5 bases). CDR1 is MDHEN, CDR2 SYDVKM, per germline. V lost 6 bases and J lost 6, with 12 bases in between. This CDR3 has 13 residues. The chain's CDR3 is CASRYTGAQPQHF. CDR3 nucleotides: TGTGCCAGCAGATATACAGGCGCTCAGCCCCAGCATTTT.

V gene TRBV7-2 combines with J gene TRBJ2-1; perhaps TRBD2 as D (5 bases). The CDR3 loop spans 14 amino acids. Per germline, CDR1 SGHTA and CDR2 FQGNSA. The germline V and J ends were trimmed by 4 bases and 10 bases, with 17 bases remaining between them. This CDR3 is CASSSWTSLREQFF. CDR3 DNA: TGTGCCAGCAGCTCCTGGACTTCTTTACGAGAGCAGTTCTTC.

The V call is TRBV28, the J call TRBJ2-7; D perhaps matches TRBD2 (6 bases). The CDR3 extends over 14 amino acids. Germline assignment: CDR1 MDHEN and CDR2 SYDVKM. The germline V and J ends were trimmed by 3 bases and 2 bases, with 11 bases remaining between them. CDR3 residues: CASSLASVPYEQYF. CDR3 nucleotide sequence: TGTGCCAGCAGTTTGGCTAGCGTTCCCTACGAGCAGTACTTC.

CDR3 coding DNA: TGTGCCAGCAGTTTGCGGACTAGTAGGTTCTTC. It codes for CASSLRTSRFF. The V call is TRBV28, the J call TRBJ2-1, with 7 bases aligning to TRBD2. The CDR3 runs 11 residues. J lost 15 bases, V lost 3 bases, and 5 bases had no gene match. Germline loops: CDR1 MDHEN, CDR2 SYDVKM.

V gene TRBV10-3 combines with J gene TRBJ1-3; the D gene is possibly TRBD1 (5 bases). Germline V gives CDR1 ENHRY, CDR2 SYGVKD. V was trimmed by 4 bases and J by 0 bases, leaving 10 bases between them. The CDR3 is made up of 15 amino acids. The CDR3 sequence: CAISGLDSSGNTIYF. The CDR3 DNA sequence: TGTGCCATCAGTGGGCTAGACAGCTCTGGAAACACCATATATTTT.

This clone was seen just once. The genes are TRBV5-1 and TRBJ1-3; D is perhaps TRBD1 (6 bases). Germline lookup yields CDR1 SGHRS and CDR2 YFSETQ. V lost 0 bases, J lost 4 bases, and 8 bases lay in between. The CDR3 loop spans 14 amino acids. The CDR3 spells CASSLAGDGNTIYF. DNA for the CDR3: TGCGCCAGCAGCTTGGCAGGGGACGGAAACACCATATATTTT. Full variable domain (outside the CDR3, taken from reference TRBV5-1 and TRBJ1-3): KAGVTQTPRYLIKTRGQQVTLSCSPISGHRSVSWYQQTPGQGLQFLFEYFSETQRNKGNFPGRFSGRQFSNSRSEMNVSTLELGDSALYLCASSLAGDGNTIYFGEGSWLTVV.